These 15 T cell receptor beta chains came from one sample sequenced in a study of PD-1 blockade in mismatch repair-deficient tumors. TCRdb keeps only in-frame clones here, not all; method: immunoSEQ multiplex PCR. The sample has 30,000 to 45,000 clones, 70% to 90% seen once. Material: peripheral blood, obtained approximately 80 weeks after starting pembrolizumab. These receptors all come from an adult with mismatch repair-deficient cancer.

The chain has TRBV5-6 and TRBJ1-2; TRBD1 might be the D (6 bases). The CDR3 sequence is 15 residues long. Germline CDR1 is SGHDT and CDR2 is YYEEEE. V was shortened by 0 bases and J by 2 bases, with 11 bases between the two germline ends. The CDR3 DNA reads TGTGCCAGCAGCTTGGTCCAGGGGATCAACTATGGCTACACCTTC. The encoded protein is CASSLVQGINYGYTF.

V gene TRBV5-5 combines with J gene TRBJ1-1, with D uncertain. The CDR3 is made up of 14 amino acids. The germline CDR1 and CDR2 sequences are SGHKS and YYEKEE (reference sequence). V was shortened by 4 bases and J by 1 base, with 11 bases between the two germline ends. Written as DNA, the CDR3 is TGTGCCAGCAGCGTAAGGTCTGGGAACACTGAAGCTTTCTTT. This gives the protein CASSVRSGNTEAFF. The whole variable domain, filled in from reference TRBV5-5 and TRBJ1-1, reads DAGVTQSPTHLIKTRGQQVTLRCSPISGHKSVSWYQQVLGQGPQFIFQYYEKEERGRGNFPDRFSARQFPNYSSELNVNALLLGDSALYLCASSVRSGNTEAFFGQGTRLTVV.

V gene TRBV10-3 combines with J gene TRBJ2-3; D perhaps matches TRBD2 (6 bases). Deletions cut 3 bases from V and 0 bases from J, with 16 bases between. Germline CDR1 reads ENHRY; CDR2 reads SYGVKD. The CDR3 is 17 amino acids. CDR3 DNA: TGTGCCATCAGTGAACCTCTTAGCGGATTCAGCACAGATACGCAGTATTTT. Its protein product is CAISEPLSGFSTDTQYF.

The chain has TRBV19 and TRBJ1-2, with D tentatively TRBD1 (5 bases). Trimming took 2 bases from V and 8 from J, leaving 15 bases between them. The CDR3 contains 14 residues. Germline V lookup: CDR1 LNHDA, CDR2 SQIVND (reference sequence). CDR3 nucleotides: TGTGCCAGTAGTATAAACAGCCTCTGGGGGGGCTACACCTTC. Its translation: CASSINSLWGGYTF.

CDR3: CASSPRTPQDTIYF. The CDR3 region has the DNA TGTGCCAGCAGCCCGCGGACCCCGCAGGACACCATATATTTT. The chain employs TRBV11-2 and TRBJ1-3, with D unresolved. The CDR3 is 14 residues long. V was shortened by 5 bases and J by 8 bases, with 16 bases between the two germline ends. Germline CDR1 SGHAT, CDR2 FQNNGV.

The chain couples TRBV18 to TRBJ2-3; D is perhaps TRBD1 (5 bases). This CDR3 has 14 residues. CDR1 is KGHSH and CDR2 is LQKENI in the germline V gene. V lost 2 bases to trimming and J lost 4 bases, with 10 bases between them. The CDR3 protein is CASSPGASADTQYF. In DNA, the CDR3 is TGTGCCAGCTCACCAGGGGCGTCGGCAGATACGCAGTATTTT.

This chain connects TRBV11-2 to TRBJ2-3; 9 bases map to TRBD2. The CDR3 loop spans 18 amino acids. Germline CDR1 SGHAT, CDR2 FQNNGV. V was pared by 4 bases and J by 0 bases, with 11 bases of the junction left unmatched. The CDR3, as DNA: TGTGCCAGCAGCTCGTTGTTAACTAGCGGGTACAGCACAGATACGCAGTATTTT. Its protein product is CASSSLLTSGYSTDTQYF.

The V gene is TRBV4-1, the J gene TRBJ1-2, with TRBD1 identical over 9 bases. The ends lost 4 bases at V and 3 bases at J; junction bases unmatched: 9. The CDR3 spans 16 residues. Per germline, CDR1 MGHRA and CDR2 YSYEKL. The CDR3 DNA follows: TGCGCCAGCAGCCTGGGACAGGGTGCCTTCGACTATGGCTACACCTTC. Residues: CASSLGQGAFDYGYTF.

This chain links TRBV30 with TRBJ1-2, with a possible D match to TRBD1 (6 bases). Germline CDR1 reads GTSNPN; CDR2 reads SVGIG (reference sequence). This CDR3 has 11 residues. V shed 4 bases and J shed 7 bases, with 10 bases lying between them. CDR3 coding DNA: TGTGCCTGGATCATAGGGGGTGGCTACACCTTC. Its protein product is CAWIIGGGYTF.

The rearrangement links TRBV18 to TRBJ2-2; no clear D gene. Germline values: CDR1 KGHSH, CDR2 LQKENI. The CDR3 has 17 amino acids. Trimming took off 3 bases at V and 0 bases at J, with 14 bases between the two ends. CDR3 protein: CASSPKVAPANTGELFF. CDR3 coding DNA: TGTGCCAGCTCACCGAAAGTCGCTCCAGCGAACACCGGGGAGCTGTTTTTT. Combining the CDR3 with reference TRBV18 and TRBJ2-2 gives the whole variable domain NAGVMQNPRHLVRRRGQEARLRCSPMKGHSHVYWYRQLPEEGLKFMVYLQKENIIDESGMPKERFSAEFPKEGPSILRIQQVVRGDSAAYFCASSPKVAPANTGELFFGEGSRLTVL.

The V and J genes are TRBV5-6 and TRBJ1-5; D remains unclear. The V end was cut by 4 bases, the J end by 0 bases, with 14 bases between. Germline assignment: CDR1 SGHDT and CDR2 YYEEEE. CDR3 length: 16 residues. The chain's CDR3 is CASSRGLQHSNQPQHF. The CDR3 DNA sequence: TGTGCCAGCAGCCGAGGCCTACAGCATAGCAATCAGCCCCAGCATTTT.

The rearrangement joins TRBV7-2 to TRBJ2-6, with TRBD1 matching over 9 bases. V shed 5 bases and J 2 bases; nucleotides not matched to a gene: 4. Germline V CDR1 and CDR2: SGHTA, FQGNSA. CDR3 length: 16 residues. The CDR3 protein is CASSQTGGAGANVLTF. In DNA, the CDR3 is TGTGCCAGCAGCCAAACAGGGGGCGCTGGGGCCAACGTCCTGACTTTC.

The chain employs TRBV7-2 and TRBJ2-5; D is ambiguous. Trimming cost V 3 bases and J 0 bases, with 8 bases left between them. The germline CDR1 and CDR2 sequences are SGHTA and FQGNSA. This CDR3 contains 14 residues. The CDR3 DNA is TGTGCCAGCAGCTTTAGTACTCACCAAGAGACCCAGTACTTC. This gives the protein CASSFSTHQETQYF.

The chain combines TRBV30 with TRBJ2-4; TRBD1 aligns across 10 bases. The V gene's germline CDR1 is GTSNPN and CDR2 SVGIG (reference sequence). CDR3 size: 14 residues. Trimming removed 8 bases from V and 1 base from J; junction bases left unmatched: 5. The CDR3 spells CAGDRGKAKNIQYF. CDR3 nucleotides: TGTGCCGGGGACAGGGGCAAGGCCAAAAACATTCAGTACTTC.

The rearrangement uses TRBV16 and TRBJ1-2; 8 bases line up with TRBD1. The CDR3 runs 16 residues. Germline CDR1 and CDR2: KGHSY and FQNENV. Losses at the gene ends were 0 bases for V and 3 bases for J; bases not matched to a gene: 6. In nucleotides, the CDR3 is TGTGCCAGCAGCCAATCGCTGACAGGGGCTGACTATGGCTACACCTTC. Residues: CASSQSLTGADYGYTF.